The rows below give T cell receptor beta chains drawn from one sample of a study of breast tumors, draining lymph nodes, adjacent tissues. TCRdb reprocessed the multiplex PCR reads with MiXCR, giving one entry per CDR3 protein. The data contain about 35,000 distinct CDR3 sequences, 36% of them singletons. Sequencing was carried out using breast tumor tissue. The receptors here all came from a female donor with breast cancer. Some clones in this sample may be carry-over from other donors' samples. Each CDR3 is given with its conserved first and last residue. The D gene is left open where the match is weak. Clone size appears in some rows only: once, few, many, or a class for an expanded clone.

TRBV5-5	TRBD2	NA	TRBJ2-5	CASSSVGSRGSGETQYF	TGTGCCAGCAGCTCGGTGGGCTCTCGCGGGAGTGGAGAGACCCAGTACTTC
TRBV6-2/TRBV6-3	NA	many	TRBJ2-2	CASSLLEGSTGELFF	TGTGCCAGCAGCTTACTAGAGGGTAGTACCGGGGAGCTGTTTTTT
TRBV19	NA	few	TRBJ2-4	CASSKDGRGGNIQYF	TGTGCCAGTAGTAAGGACGGTAGAGGGGGGAACATTCAGTACTTC
TRBV9	NA	NA	TRBJ1-1	CASTATNTEAFF	TGTGCCAGCACGGCCACGAACACTGAAGCTTTCTTT
TRBV12-3/TRBV12-4	NA	NA	TRBJ2-2	CASSFNTGELFF	TGTGCCAGCAGTTTTAACACCGGGGAGCTGTTTTTT
TRBV7-9	NA	many	TRBJ2-5	CASSLTPPGRSTQETQYF	TGTGCCAGCAGCTTAACCCCACCCGGCCGATCTACTCAAGAGACCCAGTACTTC
TRBV6-2/TRBV6-3	TRBD2	many	TRBJ2-1	CASGLGGIVYNEQFF	TGTGCCAGCGGGCTGGGGGGGATCGTCTACAATGAGCAGTTCTTC
TRBV5-1	NA	NA	TRBJ2-1	CASSVPGLELFF	TGCGCCAGCAGCGTCCCGGGGCTAGAGCTGTTCTTC
TRBV7-2	NA	many	TRBJ1-6	CASSSPGWESNSPLHF	TGTGCCAGCAGCTCTCCAGGGTGGGAAAGTAATTCACCCCTCCACTTT
TRBV7-2	NA	NA	TRBJ1-2	CASSLGHTYGYTF	TGTGCCAGCAGCTTAGGGCACACCTATGGCTACACCTTC
TRBV4-1	NA	once	TRBJ2-1	CASSQERSDGEQFF	TGCGCCAGCAGCCAAGAGCGGAGCGACGGTGAGCAGTTCTTC
TRBV5-6	NA	many	TRBJ2-7	CASSLASLPYEQYF	TGTGCCAGCAGCTTAGCCAGCCTACCCTACGAGCAGTACTTC
TRBV5-1	TRBD2	few	TRBJ2-1	CASKSSTSGGGTYNEQFF	TGCGCCAGCAAGTCATCTACCAGCGGCGGGGGTACTTACAATGAGCAGTTCTTC
TRBV6-4	TRBD2	many	TRBJ2-1	CASSGLAASSYNEQFF	TGTGCCAGCAGCGGACTAGCGGCGAGCTCCTACAATGAGCAGTTCTTC
TRBV28	NA	NA	TRBJ2-7	CASSLAPQGLDF	TGTGCCAGCAGTTTAGCCCCCCAGGGTTTAGACTTC
TRBV11-3	TRBD2	many	TRBJ2-3	CASNRGADTQYF	TGTGCCAGCAACCGGGGGGCAGATACGCAGTATTTT
TRBV5-6	TRBD2	many	TRBJ2-2	CASSLWRAGVNGELFF	TGTGCCAGCAGCTTGTGGCGCGCGGGAGTCAACGGGGAGCTGTTTTTT
TRBV20-1	NA	many	TRBJ2-5	CSAPGQGETQYF	TGCAGTGCCCCCGGTCAGGGAGAGACCCAGTACTTC
TRBV6-1	TRBD1	many	TRBJ1-5	CASRGQGGNQPQHF	TGTGCCAGCAGGGGACAGGGCGGCAATCAGCCCCAGCATTTT
TRBV20-1	NA	NA	TRBJ1-6	CSTETGPFGSPLHF	TGCAGTACTGAAACGGGACCTTTTGGCTCACCCCTCCACTTT
TRBV5-6	NA	NA	TRBJ2-1	CASSLGFRSYNEQFF	TGTGCCAGCAGCTTGGGGTTCCGCTCCTACAATGAGCAGTTCTTC
TRBV3-1	NA	NA	TRBJ2-2	CASSQDYGEGELVF	TGTGCCAGCAGCCAAGACTACGGGGAGGGGGAGCTGGTTTTT
TRBV6-2/TRBV6-3	NA	many	TRBJ2-7	CASSYPGPGYEQYF	TGTGCCAGCAGTTACCCGGGACCGGGTTACGAGCAGTACTTC
TRBV29-1	TRBD1	many	TRBJ2-7	CSARRQGASYEQYF	TGCAGCGCCCGAAGACAGGGCGCCTCATACGAGCAGTACTTC
TRBV7-2	TRBD1	many	TRBJ1-2	CASSPSWTGPSYGYTF	TGTGCCAGCAGCCCATCTTGGACAGGGCCATCCTATGGCTACACCTTC
TRBV7-2	NA	many	TRBJ1-4	CASSLEPGGGNEKLFF	TGTGCCAGCAGCTTAGAGCCGGGAGGAGGTAATGAAAAACTGTTTTTT
TRBV19	NA	many	TRBJ1-3	CASSTFPPVRGGNTIYF	TGTGCCAGTAGTACCTTCCCCCCGGTACGAGGTGGAAACACCATATATTTT
TRBV27	TRBD2	NA	TRBJ2-7	CASSLTGPLAGGRHEQYF	TGTGCCAGCAGTTTAACGGGTCCACTAGCGGGAGGCCGCCACGAGCAGTACTTC
TRBV10-2	TRBD2	NA	TRBJ2-7	CASRGTSGSMYFDYEQYF	TGCGCCAGCAGGGGGACTAGCGGGAGTATGTATTTCGACTACGAGCAGTACTTC
TRBV6-1	NA	many	TRBJ2-7	CASSVDLPYEQYF	TGTGCCAGCAGTGTCGACCTACCCTACGAGCAGTACTTC
TRBV2	NA	many	TRBJ2-1	CASSEEGRISYNEQFF	TGTGCCAGCAGTGAAGAGGGCAGGATCTCCTACAATGAGCAGTTCTTC
TRBV15	NA	many	TRBJ1-2	CATSRAPTGPTF	TGTGCCACCAGCAGAGCACCTACAGGGCCCACCTTC
TRBV9	NA	many	TRBJ2-6	CASSVAWGSGANVLTF	TGTGCCAGCAGCGTAGCTTGGGGCTCTGGGGCCAACGTCCTGACTTTC
TRBV15	TRBD1	NA	TRBJ2-1	CATSRGQGANEQFF	TGTGCCACCAGCAGGGGACAGGGGGCCAATGAGCAGTTCTTC
TRBV6-5	NA	many	TRBJ1-2	CASSYSAGDNYGYTF	TGTGCCAGCAGTTACTCGGCAGGGGATAACTATGGCTACACCTTC
TRBV6-2/TRBV6-3	TRBD2	NA	TRBJ2-2	CASSRLAGMYTGELFF	TGTGCCAGCAGTCGCCTAGCGGGAATGTACACCGGGGAGCTGTTTTTT
TRBV20-1	TRBD1	many	TRBJ2-3	CSAATGGRTDTQYF	TGCAGTGCCGCAACAGGGGGGCGCACAGATACGCAGTATTTT
TRBV7-7	NA	many	TRBJ2-3	CASSLSAGFTDTQYF	TGTGCTAGCAGCTTGTCTGCCGGATTCACAGATACGCAGTATTTT
TRBV19	NA	few	TRBJ2-3	CASSIRSGYTQYF	TGTGCCAGTAGTATACGGTCTGGGTATACGCAGTATTTT
TRBV15	TRBD2	once	TRBJ2-7	CATSSEGGSYEQYF	TGTGCCACCAGCAGTGAGGGCGGGAGTTACGAGCAGTACTTC
TRBV29-1	TRBD2	NA	TRBJ2-1	CSVGLAGGRSEQFF	TGCAGCGTGGGACTAGCGGGAGGGCGCAGTGAGCAGTTCTTC
TRBV20-1	TRBD2	many	TRBJ2-3	CSARDAGVGTDTQYF	TGCAGTGCTAGAGACGCGGGAGTCGGCACAGATACGCAGTATTTT
TRBV5-4	TRBD1	many	TRBJ2-7	CASSTGQGVIYEQYF	TGTGCCAGCAGCACTGGACAGGGGGTTATCTACGAGCAGTACTTC
TRBV20-1	TRBD1	many	TRBJ1-4	CSAKGTGGGEKLFF	TGCAGTGCTAAAGGGACAGGGGGCGGTGAAAAACTGTTTTTT
TRBV2	TRBD2	few	TRBJ2-7	CASRVEQTSGKYEQYF	TGTGCCAGCAGAGTGGAGCAGACTAGCGGGAAGTACGAGCAGTACTTC
TRBV2	TRBD1	NA	TRBJ2-3	CASRGRGLDTDTQYF	TGTGCCAGCAGGGGCAGGGGGTTGGACACAGATACGCAGTATTTT
TRBV5-5	NA	many	TRBJ2-3	CASSLGQNTDTQYF	TGTGCCAGCAGCTTGGGACAGAACACAGATACGCAGTATTTT
TRBV7-6	TRBD2	many	TRBJ2-5	CASSGLAGPQETQYF	TGTGCCAGCAGCGGGTTAGCGGGGCCCCAAGAGACCCAGTACTTC
TRBV20-1	TRBD2	NA	TRBJ2-7	CSAGGIAYEQYF	TGCAGTGCCGGGGGGATCGCCTACGAGCAGTACTTC
TRBV18	NA	NA	TRBJ2-6	CASSPLLGAGSGANVLTF	TGTGCCAGCTCACCACTCTTGGGGGCAGGCTCTGGGGCCAACGTCCTGACTTTC
TRBV20-1	NA	NA	TRBJ2-7	CSARDRGRNIAVGQYEQYF	TGCAGTGCTAGAGATCGGGGGCGTAATATAGCGGTAGGCCAGTACGAGCAGTACTTC
TRBV6-1	NA	NA	TRBJ2-1	CAGSTPSGSYNEQFF	TGTGCCGGCAGCACTCCGAGTGGCTCCTACAATGAGCAGTTCTTC
TRBV19	NA	many	TRBJ1-4	CASSIGGGGEKLFF	TGTGCCAGTAGTATTGGCGGAGGAGGGGAAAAACTGTTTTTT
TRBV12-3/TRBV12-4	NA	NA	TRBJ2-2	CASTRLIGANPGELFF	TGTGCCAGCACCCGCCTCATTGGAGCTAATCCCGGGGAGCTGTTTTTT
TRBV30	NA	many	TRBJ2-7	CAWDREGEQYF	TGTGCCTGGGACAGGGAGGGCGAGCAGTACTTC